This entry lists 30 T cell receptor beta chains sequenced from one sample in a study of cytomegalovirus exposure and HLA in healthy donors. Researchers ran the PCR with 60 Vbeta and 13 Jbeta primers. The data were produced by immunoSEQ multiplex PCR, yet TCRdb's version contains in-frame clones alone and is incomplete. Of about 160,000 clones in the sample, 80% to 90% were seen once. The material sequenced was PBMCs. These receptors came from a man aged 18 to 30 in good health and CMV-seropositive.

V usage is TRBV4-1 and J usage is TRBJ2-5; D might be TRBD2 (7 bases). This CDR3 has 18 residues. Germline values: CDR1 MGHRA, CDR2 YSYEKL. With 0 bases removed from V and 0 bases from J, the gap between germline ends came to 17 bases. The CDR3 nucleotides read TGCGCCAGCAGCCAAGATCGAGGGGGGGGAAGGTACCAAGAGACCCAGTACTTC. Translation: CASSQDRGGGRYQETQYF.

The rearrangement uses TRBV6-5 and TRBJ1-2; D is unresolved. CDR3 length: 16 residues. Trimming shortened V by 0 bases and J by 2 bases, and 13 bases separated the two germline ends. Germline V CDR1 and CDR2: MNHEY, SVGAGI. The CDR3 nucleotides read TGTGCCAGCAGTTACTCATGGGCCGGCCCAAACTATGGCTACACCTTC. Residues: CASSYSWAGPNYGYTF.

This clone has more than one count but fewer than ten. The chain carries TRBV4-3 and TRBJ2-1; the match to TRBD1 covers 8 bases. The germline V gene encodes CDR1 LGHNA and CDR2 YSLEER. V was clipped by 3 bases and J by 6 bases; unmatched bases: 10. The CDR3 totals 16 residues. In DNA, the CDR3 is TGCGCCAGCAGCCACCAGGACAGGGACTTAGTCAATGAGCAGTTCTTC. This gives the protein CASSHQDRDLVNEQFF.

The chain links TRBV18 to TRBJ2-4; TRBD2 is a possible D gene (5 bases). This CDR3 has 15 amino acids. Germline CDR1 and CDR2: KGHSH and LQKENI. Between the trimmed V and J ends, which lost 4 bases and 3 bases, there was a span of 13 bases. CDR3 region: CASSQTTGFKNIQYF. CDR3 DNA: TGTGCCAGCTCACAAACGACGGGATTCAAAAACATTCAGTACTTC.

V usage is TRBV29-1 and J usage is TRBJ2-3; the match to TRBD2 covers 15 bases. The length of the CDR3 is 17 residues. V was pared by 6 bases and J by 0 bases, with 7 bases of the junction left unmatched. Germline loops: CDR1 SQVTM, CDR2 ANQGSEA. The CDR3 is CSVPRGTSGGSTDTQYF. Written as DNA, the CDR3 is TGCAGCGTGCCCCGGGGGACTAGCGGGGGGAGCACAGATACGCAGTATTTT.

For this clone: It differs at one base from a far larger clone, so likely a read error. The chain uses TRBV27 and TRBJ1-2, with 8 nucleotides matching TRBD1. The CDR3 is 14 residues long. The germline CDR1 and CDR2 sequences are MNHEY and SMNVEV (reference sequence). V lost 5 bases, J lost 2 bases, and 4 bases stayed unmatched. The chain's CDR3 is CASSTQGENYGYTF. CDR3 DNA: TGTGCCAGCAGTACACAGGGGGAGAACTATGGCTACACCTTC.

The chain is built from TRBV6-6 and TRBJ1-5; D unresolved. This CDR3 is built from 14 residues. Deletions cut 4 bases from V and 3 bases from J, with 10 bases between. Germline V lookup: CDR1 MNHNY, CDR2 SVGAGI (reference sequence). CDR3 region: CASSSEEFNQPQHF. The CDR3 region has the DNA TGTGCCAGCAGTTCGGAGGAATTCAATCAGCCCCAGCATTTT.

Details on this clone: The same CDR3 is also encoded by other DNA sequences in this sample. This rearrangement joins TRBV7-6 to TRBJ1-2; TRBD1 is a possible D gene (5 bases). CDR3 length: 13 amino acids. Trimming left V 5 bases short and J 4 bases short, with 11 bases between. Germline V gives CDR1 SGHVS, CDR2 FNYEAQ. The DNA for the CDR3 is TGTGCCAGCAGCCCGGACATGAGCTATGGCTACACCTTC. It encodes CASSPDMSYGYTF.

This chain connects TRBV14 to TRBJ1-2, with a possible D match to TRBD1 (6 bases). This CDR3 is 16 amino acids long. Trimming took off 4 bases at V and 1 base at J, with 16 bases between the two ends. Germline loops: CDR1 SGHDN, CDR2 FVKESK. The CDR3 here is CASSLPAEQGNYGYTF. The CDR3 region has the DNA TGTGCCAGCAGCCTGCCGGCTGAACAGGGTAACTATGGCTACACCTTC.

The chain has TRBV30 and TRBJ2-7; TRBD2 matches 9 bases. V shed 0 bases, J shed 4 bases, and the junction held 10 bases outside the gene matches. CDR3 length: 16 amino acids. CDR1 and CDR2 from the germline V gene are GTSNPN and SVGIG (reference sequence). Written as DNA, the CDR3 is TGTGCCTGGAGTGTAATCGCGGGGGGGGATTCTTACGAGCAGTACTTC. It codes for CAWSVIAGGDSYEQYF.

The V call is TRBV18, the J call TRBJ1-5; maybe TRBD1 (6 bases). The V gene lost 5 bases and the J gene lost 7 bases, with 12 bases spanning the gap. CDR3 size: 13 residues. Germline CDR1 and CDR2: KGHSH and LQKENI. CDR3 nucleotide sequence: TGTGCCAGCTCATCGGTGGGGGCCCAGCCCCAGCATTTT. Translating gives CASSSVGAQPQHF.

The chain is built from TRBV9 and TRBJ1-2, with D perhaps matching TRBD1 (6 bases). The ends were cut back, 4 bases at V and 0 bases at J, with 31 bases in the middle. The CDR3 has 21 residues. The V gene's germline CDR1 is SGDLS and CDR2 YYNGEE. This chain's CDR3 is CASSPHPEAGAIRLANYGYTF. For the CDR3, the DNA is TGTGCCAGCAGCCCTCACCCCGAGGCAGGGGCTATACGGTTAGCTAACTATGGCTACACCTTC.

V usage is TRBV18 and J usage is TRBJ1-6; no reliable D call. This CDR3 has 13 residues. The V and J ends lost 2 bases and 7 bases respectively, with 6 bases between them. Germline loops: CDR1 KGHSH, CDR2 LQKENI. Written as DNA, the CDR3 is TGTGCCAGCTCACCAGCGAGGAATTCACCCCTCCACTTT. Translation gives CASSPARNSPLHF.

J is TRBJ2-3 and V is TRBV11-1; 7 nucleotides match TRBD1. Trimming at V came to 2 bases and at J to 6 bases, leaving 5 bases not matched to a gene. Per the germline V gene, CDR1 is SGHAT and CDR2 is FQDESV (reference sequence). This CDR3 region has 14 residues. CDR3 DNA sequence: TGTGCCAGCAGCTTAACATACAGGGGCGATACGCAGTATTTT. Protein sequence: CASSLTYRGDTQYF.

The chain combines TRBV5-6 with TRBJ1-5; D ambiguous. From germline, CDR1 is SGHDT and CDR2 YYEEEE. The CDR3 is made up of 15 amino acids. V lost 2 bases and J lost 2, with 11 bases in between. The CDR3 nucleotides read TGTGCCAGCAGCTTATTACACACCGGCAATCAGCCCCAGCATTTT. Translation: CASSLLHTGNQPQHF.

This clone showed up just a few times. This rearrangement joins TRBV10-3 to TRBJ1-4; no firm D call. CDR1 is ENHRY and CDR2 is SYGVKD in the germline V gene. The CDR3 sequence is 13 residues long. Trimming removed 10 bases from V and 7 bases from J, with 16 bases in between. The CDR3, as DNA: TGTGCCACCCGGGGAGGAATGCGTGAAAAACTGTTTTTT. Translation: CATRGGMREKLFF.

V usage is TRBV6-4 and J usage is TRBJ2-4; 8 positions agree with TRBD1. This CDR3 has 17 residues. CDR1 and CDR2 from the germline V gene are MRHNA and SNTAGT. The junction had 13 bases not matched to a gene; V was cut back by 8 bases and J by 1 base. The CDR3 DNA is TGTGCCAGCGCAAAGACAGGGGCGACAGGGGCCAAAAACATTCAGTACTTC. Protein: CASAKTGATGAKNIQYF.

This clone was seen once. Germline and junction disagree at one end, which may indicate a read error. J is TRBJ2-5 and V is TRBV7-7, with 11 bases matching TRBD2. Germline CDR1 is SSHAT and CDR2 is FNYEAQ (reference sequence). The CDR3 is made up of 15 amino acids. The CDR3 loop is CASSVAGGLWETQYF. In DNA, the CDR3 is TGTGCCAGCAGCGTAGCGGGGGGGCTTTGGGAGACCCAGTACTTC.

This clone was picked up a small number of times. This chain uses TRBV4-2 with TRBJ2-3, with 8 bases that match TRBD2. There are 15 residues in the CDR3. CDR1 LGHNA and CDR2 YNFKEQ come from the germline V gene. J gave up 0 bases and V 4 bases, and 3 bases lay outside the gene matches. The CDR3 protein is CASSPGLGSTDTQYF. The CDR3 DNA reads TGTGCCAGCAGCCCGGGACTAGGTAGCACAGATACGCAGTATTTT.

The chain links TRBV11-3 to TRBJ1-6; 8 nucleotides match TRBD1. The CDR3 consists of 15 residues. Germline-derived CDR1 and CDR2 are SGHNT and YENEEA. V was clipped by 3 bases and J by 6 bases; unmatched bases: 4. The CDR3 nucleotides are TGTGCCAGCAGCTTCCGGGGACAGGTTAATTCACCCCTCCACTTT. It codes for CASSFRGQVNSPLHF.

This clone was seen a few times. This chain uses TRBV6-5 with TRBJ1-5, with TRBD1 matching over 8 bases. Trimming cost V 5 bases and J 7 bases; bases outside gene matches: 10. The length of the CDR3 is 15 residues. The germline CDR1 and CDR2 sequences are MNHEY and SVGAGI. This CDR3 reads CASSPPGGQGQPQHF. As DNA, the CDR3 is TGTGCCAGCAGTCCCCCCGGTGGACAGGGACAGCCCCAGCATTTT.

The rearrangement links TRBV7-6 to TRBJ1-2; maybe TRBD1 (5 bases). The V end lost 2 bases, the J end lost 6 bases, and 13 bases lay between the germline ends. The CDR3 consists of 14 residues. CDR1 and CDR2 from the germline V gene are SGHVS and FNYEAQ. CDR3 loop: CASSLSGAPNGYTF. CDR3 bases: TGTGCCAGCAGCTTATCTGGGGCACCTAATGGCTACACCTTC.

About this clone: At one boundary the junction diverges from the germline segment, which might be a read error. V and J are TRBV6-5 and TRBJ1-1; TRBD1 agrees at 7 bases. CDR1 and CDR2 from the germline V gene are MNHEY and SVGAGI. The CDR3 extends over 14 amino acids. The CDR3 sequence is CASSKPGQNPEAFF. The DNA for the CDR3 is TGTGCCAGCAGTAAGCCGGGACAGAACCCTGAAGCTTTCTTT.

The CDR3 DNA is TGTGCCAGCAGCGCCGGGGAAAACACTGAAGCTTTCTTT. As protein: CASSAGENTEAFF. This chain links TRBV9 with TRBJ1-1, with unresolved D. CDR3 size: 13 residues. V was cut by 3 bases and J by 2 bases, with 8 bases left in between. Looked up from germline, CDR1 is SGDLS and CDR2 is YYNGEE.

V usage is TRBV7-6 and J usage is TRBJ2-1; 11 bases match TRBD2. This CDR3 has 14 amino acids. Germline V lookup: CDR1 SGHVS, CDR2 FNYEAQ. Trimming at V came to 5 bases and at J to 10 bases, leaving 7 bases not matched to a gene. The CDR3 region is CASSSSGGAREQFF. CDR3 coding DNA: TGTGCCAGCAGCAGTAGCGGGGGGGCAAGGGAGCAGTTCTTC. Drawing the rest from reference TRBV7-6 and TRBJ2-1, the complete variable domain is GAGVSQSPRYKVTKRGQDVALRCDPISGHVSLYWYRQALGQGPEFLTYFNYEAQQDKSGLPNDRFSAERPEGSISTLTIQRTEQRDSAMYRCASSSSGGAREQFFGPGTRLTVL.

This rearrangement joins TRBV6-5 to TRBJ2-5, with D possibly being TRBD2 (6 bases). The germline V gene has CDR1 MNHEY and CDR2 SVGAGI. V was shortened by 0 bases and J by 5 bases, with 13 bases between the two germline ends. This CDR3 is 15 amino acids long. The CDR3, as DNA: TGTGCCAGCAGTTACTCTGGGGGGACTGGGGAGACCCAGTACTTC. This codes for CASSYSGGTGETQYF.

The J gene is TRBJ2-6, the V gene TRBV7-9; 7 nucleotides line up with TRBD1. Germline V gene sequence: CDR1 SEHNR, CDR2 FQNEAQ (reference sequence). With V trimmed by 6 bases and J by 0 bases, 11 bases remained unmatched. This CDR3 region has 18 residues. CDR3 protein: CASSPRPGQYSGANVLTF. The CDR3 DNA is TGTGCCAGCAGTCCGCGTCCGGGACAGTACTCTGGGGCCAACGTCCTGACTTTC.

The genes are TRBV2 and TRBJ2-3; TRBD2 might be the D (5 bases). Trimming stripped 0 bases from V and 2 bases from J, with 15 bases between. This CDR3 spans 17 amino acids. Looked up from germline, CDR1 is SNHLY and CDR2 is FYNNEI. CDR3 coding DNA: TGTGCCAGCAGTGAAGCACCGGGGAACTTGTTCACAGATACGCAGTATTTT. Translated, it gives CASSEAPGNLFTDTQYF.

This rearrangement joins TRBV4-3 to TRBJ2-7; TRBD1 matches 12 bases. This CDR3 has 17 residues. CDR1 LGHNA and CDR2 YSLEER come from the germline V gene. V trimming: 1 base; J trimming: 4 bases; junction bases outside the gene matches: 8. This chain's CDR3 is CASSQVRGTGGFYEQYF. For the CDR3, the DNA is TGCGCCAGCAGCCAAGTCCGAGGGACAGGGGGCTTTTACGAGCAGTACTTC.

This clone was seen a single time. The chain is built from TRBV6-6 and TRBJ2-7; TRBD1 aligns across 9 bases. This CDR3 comprises 16 residues. Germline trimming cut 0 bases from V and 3 bases from J; bases unmatched to any gene: 6. Germline V gene data show CDR1 as MNHNY and CDR2 as SVGAGI (reference sequence). CDR3 nucleotide sequence: TGTGCCAGCAGTTACTCGAAGCCGGGACAGGGCTACGAGCAGTACTTC. Residues: CASSYSKPGQGYEQYF.